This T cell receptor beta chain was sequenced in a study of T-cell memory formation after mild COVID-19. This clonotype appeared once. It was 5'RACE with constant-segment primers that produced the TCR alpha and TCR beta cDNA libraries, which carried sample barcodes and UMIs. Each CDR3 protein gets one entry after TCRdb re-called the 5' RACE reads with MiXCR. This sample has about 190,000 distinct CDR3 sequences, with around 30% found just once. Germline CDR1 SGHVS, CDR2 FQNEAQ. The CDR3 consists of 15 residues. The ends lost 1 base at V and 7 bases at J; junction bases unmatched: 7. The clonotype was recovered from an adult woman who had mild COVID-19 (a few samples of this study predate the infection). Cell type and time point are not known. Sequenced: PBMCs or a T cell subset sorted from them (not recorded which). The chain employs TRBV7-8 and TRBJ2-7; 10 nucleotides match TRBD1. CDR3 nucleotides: TGTGCCAGCAGCTTAGGGGACAGGGGAACGGTGGAGCAGTACTTC. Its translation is CASSLGDRGTVEQYF.